This T cell receptor (beta chain) is from a study of blood T cell repertoires in COVID-19. In the study overall: COVID-19 samples collected from the United States, Italy and Spain covered acute and convalescent phases.

Trimming removed 3 bases at V and 6 bases at J, with 20 bases between. The V gene's germline CDR1 is MGHRA and CDR2 YSYEKL. The CDR3 extends over 16 amino acids. As originally analysed: Amplification with reference gene primers provided the estimates of nucleated cell counts. Here immunoSEQ multiplex PCR was the method, and the copy in TCRdb shows in-frame clones only, minus some. The D gene and trimming were derived from the DNA, and the V and J assignments and clone size from that table. The sample has about 170,000 clones, around four fifths seen once. The Seattle patients, enrolled during active infection, were followed longitudinally. This clone was seen once.

The V and J genes are TRBV4-1 and TRBJ1-2; D is uncertain. This clonotype was obtained from a woman of 80 years or more with COVID-19, enrolled during active disease. The source material was peripheral blood. DNA of the CDR3: TGCGCCAGCAGCCAGGCCCTGGGCGGGAGGAGTAATGGCTACACCTTC. Amino acid sequence: CASSQALGGRSNGYTF.